This T cell receptor beta chain is drawn from a study of cytotoxic CD8 clonotypes in ibrutinib-treated CLL. Measured with immunoSEQ multiplex PCR; TCRdb has only the in-frame clones, and not every one. The sample includes around 97,000 clones, around 73% of them seen just once. The CDR3 runs to 13 residues. Germline CDR1 SGHRS, CDR2 YFSETQ. Trimming removed 4 bases from V and 2 bases from J, with 9 bases in between. General study points: The study found clonality rose at ibrutinib response, then fell toward baseline at progression.

As for this clone: Its antigen is not identified. Within the sample, other DNA sequences also encode this same CDR3.

The chain uses TRBV5-1 and TRBJ1-1; D uncertain. The sequenced sample was PBMCs, obtained after 12 months of ibrutinib treatment. The source is a human donor with chronic lymphocytic leukemia. The chain's CDR3 is CASSLAGNTEAFF. In nucleotides, the CDR3 is TGCGCCAGCAGCCTTGCTGGTAACACTGAAGCTTTCTTT. Full variable domain (missing parts from reference TRBV5-1 and TRBJ1-1): KAGVTQTPRYLIKTRGQQVTLSCSPISGHRSVSWYQQTPGQGLQFLFEYFSETQRNKGNFPGRFSGRQFSNSRSEMNVSTLELGDSALYLCASSLAGNTEAFFGQGTRLTVV.